This T cell receptor beta chain was obtained from a study of graft-versus-host responses after intestinal transplantation. On the study more broadly: For approximately three years after anti-thymocyte globulin induction, all recipients took tacrolimus and steroids.

This clone was found a few times. Its target is unknown. Method: immunoSEQ multiplex PCR; TCRdb's copy keeps in-frame clones and lacks some. The profile shows approximately 89,000 clones, around 90% of them singletons. This CDR3 is built from 15 residues. After removal of 3 bases from V and 4 bases from J, the junction contained 6 bases not matched to a gene. Germline V gene sequence: CDR1 MGHDK, CDR2 SYGVNS. Study findings and constraints: Allografts of one patient group, those with graft-donor T cell macrochimerism, had high graft-versus-host to host-versus-graft clonal ratios. The highest levels of circulating GvH clones went along with early declines in HvG clones after transplant.

The receptor comes from a human donor who received an intestinal transplant. The V gene is TRBV25-1, the J gene TRBJ1-3; 7 nucleotides align to TRBD1. The sample consisted of unstimulated CD4+ T cells sorted from spleen or lymph node cells, taken before intestinal transplant. This chain's CDR3 is CASSEGQLPGNTIYF. The CDR3 DNA is TGTGCCAGCAGTGAGGGACAGTTGCCGGGAAACACCATATATTTT.